Below, 17 T cell receptor beta chains from the same sample are listed, as sequenced in a study of cytomegalovirus exposure and HLA in healthy donors. The PCR contained 60 Vbeta and 13 Jbeta primers. Method: immunoSEQ multiplex PCR; TCRdb's copy keeps in-frame clones and lacks some. The repertoire holds under 150,000 clones, with approximately 73% as singletons. The sample was PBMCs. These TCRs come from a woman aged 40 to 50 in good health and CMV-seronegative.

V usage is TRBV5-1 and J usage is TRBJ2-1; perhaps TRBD2 as D (6 bases). Between the trimmed V and J ends, which lost 2 bases and 6 bases, there was a span of 12 bases. The germline V gene encodes CDR1 SGHRS and CDR2 YFSETQ. The CDR3 length is 14 residues. CDR3 in DNA: TGCGCCAGCAGCTTCTCGGACTATTTCAATGAGCAGTTCTTC. Translation gives CASSFSDYFNEQFF.

The V gene is TRBV6-1, the J gene TRBJ2-7, with 10 positions matching TRBD1. This CDR3 region has 14 residues. V gave up 4 bases and J gave up 3 bases; unmatched junction bases: 3. CDR1 and CDR2 (germline): MNHNS, SASEGT. The CDR3 sequence is CASSVGDRGYEQYF. CDR3 sequence (DNA): TGTGCCAGCAGTGTTGGGGACAGGGGCTACGAGCAGTACTTC.

J is TRBJ1-1 and V is TRBV7-9; D is ambiguous. This CDR3 region has 14 residues. Trimming left V 3 bases short and J 1 base short, with 9 bases between. Germline values: CDR1 SEHNR, CDR2 FQNEAQ (reference sequence). CDR3 protein: CASSFGGKNTEAFF. CDR3 nucleotide sequence: TGTGCCAGCAGCTTCGGCGGGAAGAACACTGAAGCTTTCTTT.

This clone was seen just once. This CDR3 is also generated by other DNA sequences in the sample. This chain links TRBV29-1 with TRBJ1-1; 9 bases line up with TRBD1. V dropped 6 bases and J dropped 1; count of bases not matched to a gene: 3. Germline V CDR1 and CDR2: SQVTM, ANQGSEA. The CDR3 loop spans 13 amino acids. CDR3 protein: CSVRDRENTEAFF. CDR3 nucleotide sequence: TGCAGCGTCCGGGACAGGGAGAACACTGAAGCTTTCTTT.

The genes are TRBV6-5 and TRBJ1-2; TRBD1 might be the D (6 bases). CDR1 is MNHEY, CDR2 SVGAGI, per germline. The CDR3 is made up of 13 amino acids. With 6 bases removed from V and 5 bases from J, the gap between germline ends came to 13 bases. For the CDR3, the DNA is TGTGCCAGCAGCCACGGACAGCTGTATGGCTACACCTTC. Protein product: CASSHGQLYGYTF.

The V and J genes are TRBV12-5 and TRBJ1-1; 7 bases are shared with TRBD1. This CDR3 spans 14 amino acids. The V segment lost 4 bases and the J segment 5 bases; nucleotides outside the gene matches: 7. Per the germline V gene, CDR1 is LGHNT and CDR2 is FRNRAP. CDR3 region: CASGSEGARTEAFF. DNA of the CDR3: TGTGCTAGTGGTTCAGAGGGGGCGCGGACTGAAGCTTTCTTT.

This rearrangement joins TRBV6-4 to TRBJ1-1, with D possibly TRBD1 on 6 matching bases. Deletions cut 9 bases from V and 4 bases from J, with 15 bases between. Germline-derived CDR1 and CDR2 are MRHNA and SNTAGT. This CDR3 contains 13 residues. The CDR3 DNA reads TGTGCCAGTCGACAGGACGTGGGCACTGAAGCTTTCTTT. Translated, it gives CASRQDVGTEAFF.

This clone was counted between two and nine times. The genes are TRBV7-9 and TRBJ1-4, with TRBD1 as a possible D gene (6 bases). V lost 5 bases and J 2 bases, leaving 18 bases between the germline ends. The CDR3 consists of 17 residues. The V gene's germline CDR1 is SEHNR and CDR2 FQNEAQ (reference sequence). CDR3: CASSPGARTVTNEKLFF. For the CDR3, the DNA is TGTGCCAGCAGCCCTGGGGCCCGGACAGTGACTAATGAAAAACTGTTTTTT.

The J gene is TRBJ2-1, the V gene TRBV11-2, with 14 positions matching TRBD2. Germline assignment: CDR1 SGHAT and CDR2 FQNNGV. The CDR3 is made up of 16 amino acids. V was clipped by 1 base and J by 12 bases; unmatched bases: 8. The CDR3 spells CASSLVATSGGAGQFF. The CDR3 DNA reads as TGTGCCAGCAGCTTAGTTGCGACTAGCGGGGGGGCGGGGCAGTTCTTC.

This sequence joins TRBV19 and TRBJ1-2, with 9 bases that match TRBD1. V was pared by 9 bases and J by 7 bases, with 15 bases of the junction left unmatched. CDR3 length equals 15 residues. In germline, CDR1 is LNHDA, CDR2 SQIVND (reference sequence). CDR3 loop: CASDTFAGDRAGYTF. The CDR3 bases are TGTGCCAGCGATACGTTTGCGGGGGACAGGGCTGGCTACACCTTC.

This clone was observed a single time. The V and J genes are TRBV28 and TRBJ2-1; 7 positions agree with TRBD1. The CDR3 length is 16 residues. The germline V gene encodes CDR1 MDHEN and CDR2 SYDVKM. With V trimmed by 5 bases and J by 3 bases, 10 bases remained unmatched. CDR3 in amino acids: CASSAIRDRNYNEQFF. The DNA for the CDR3 is TGTGCCAGCAGTGCCATCCGGGACAGAAACTACAATGAGCAGTTCTTC.

As to this clone: Other DNA sequences in the same sample also yield this CDR3. The chain joins TRBV11-2 to TRBJ1-2; possible D gene TRBD1, 5 bases. With 0 bases removed from V and 8 bases from J, the gap between germline ends came to 10 bases. The germline V gene encodes CDR1 SGHAT and CDR2 FQNNGV. The CDR3 sequence is 13 residues long. DNA for the CDR3: TGTGCCAGCAGCTTAGACAGGGTAGGCGGCTACACCTTC. It specifies CASSLDRVGGYTF.

This clone appeared a few times. The chain joins TRBV29-1 to TRBJ2-3, with D unclear. Trimming stripped 4 bases from V and 4 bases from J, with 12 bases between. The germline gives CDR1 SQVTM, CDR2 ANQGSEA. This CDR3 is built from 13 residues. The CDR3 here is CSVVLVPADTQYF. The CDR3 coding sequence is TGCAGCGTTGTCCTAGTTCCCGCAGATACGCAGTATTTT.

V and J are TRBV2 and TRBJ1-2, with 11 bases that match TRBD1. CDR3 length equals 15 residues. Trimming removed 6 bases from V and 0 bases from J; junction bases left unmatched: 3. In germline, CDR1 is SNHLY, CDR2 FYNNEI. The CDR3 DNA follows: TGTGCCAGCAGAGGACAGGGGGCGACTAACTATGGCTACACCTTC. It is translated as CASRGQGATNYGYTF.

The sample holds one count of this clone. The J gene is TRBJ2-1, the V gene TRBV18; 7 bases are a match to TRBD1. There are 13 residues in the CDR3. Germline assignment: CDR1 KGHSH and CDR2 LQKENI. V trimming: 2 bases; J trimming: 7 bases; junction bases outside the gene matches: 2. The DNA for the CDR3 is TGTGCCAGCTCACCAGTACAGGGGAATGAGCAGTTCTTC. Its translation: CASSPVQGNEQFF.

The table lists this clone with a count of one. V is TRBV5-4 and J is TRBJ1-6, with 12 bases identical to TRBD1. Trimming took 4 bases from V and 7 from J; bases not matched to a gene: 6. The germline V gene encodes CDR1 SGHNT and CDR2 YYREEE (reference sequence). The CDR3 loop spans 16 amino acids. The CDR3: CASSPGTGGENSPLHF. The DNA for the CDR3 is TGTGCCAGCAGCCCGGGGACAGGGGGCGAGAATTCACCCCTCCACTTT.

This chain links TRBV6-5 with TRBJ2-5; perhaps TRBD1 as D (6 bases). The V gene lost 0 bases and the J gene lost 1 base, with 9 bases spanning the gap. This CDR3 is built from 15 residues. From germline, CDR1 is MNHEY and CDR2 SVGAGI. CDR3 protein: CASSYSIGGQETQYF. The CDR3 DNA reads as TGTGCCAGCAGTTACTCGATAGGGGGCCAAGAGACCCAGTACTTC.